Listed here are 31 T cell receptor beta chains from one sample, sequenced in a study of vaccination effects on CD4 cells after COVID-19. No antigens are known for them. The ViraFEST assay expanded antigen-specific CD4+ T cells with viral peptide pools before sequencing. Isolation of CD4+ T cells took place after 10 days of culture. By PCR, the person was confirmed to have had SARS-CoV-2 infection between March and December 2020. The data were produced by immunoSEQ multiplex PCR, yet TCRdb's version contains in-frame clones alone and is incomplete. The sample has more than 20,000 clones, about three quarters seen once. The sequenced sample was CD4+ T cells from PBMCs cultured with SARS-CoV-2 spike peptides, obtained before COVID-19 vaccination. Receptors were obtained from a human donor who had a prior SARS-CoV-2 infection.

This clone was counted a few times. This chain joins TRBV2 and TRBJ2-3; D not resolved. The length of the CDR3 is 12 residues. Trimming cost V 1 base and J 4 bases, with 3 bases left between them. In germline, CDR1 is SNHLY, CDR2 FYNNEI. DNA for the CDR3: TGTGCCAGCAGTGAAGACCCAGATACGCAGTATTTT. Translation: CASSEDPDTQYF.

V usage is TRBV28 and J usage is TRBJ2-1, with 13 bases aligning to TRBD2. Germline loops: CDR1 MDHEN, CDR2 SYDVKM. The CDR3 has 15 residues. Losses at the gene ends were 4 bases for V and 7 bases for J; bases not matched to a gene: 4. The CDR3 sequence: CASSSLAGGVNEQFF. DNA for the CDR3: TGTGCCAGCAGTTCACTAGCGGGAGGGGTAAATGAGCAGTTCTTC.

The chain combines TRBV1 with TRBJ1-5. TRBV1 corresponds to a pseudogene. The CDR3 runs to 16 residues. CDR3 DNA: TGCACCAGCAGCCTGGGGGGAAACTCTAGCAATCAGCCCCAGCATTTT. Amino acids: CTSSLGGNSSNQPQHF.

The V and J genes are TRBV5-1 and TRBJ2-1; D may correspond to TRBD1 or TRBD2 (5 bases each). The CDR3 loop spans 15 amino acids. The germline V gene has CDR1 SGHRS and CDR2 YFSETQ. V lost 4 bases, J lost 6 bases, and 17 bases lay in between. The CDR3 loop is CASSPVGVVGNEQFF. Written as DNA, the CDR3 is TGCGCCAGCAGCCCGGTGGGGGTCGTTGGCAATGAGCAGTTCTTC.

In its sample, this clone was seen a few times. This chain uses TRBV7-9 with TRBJ2-1; no firm D call. The CDR3 contains 14 residues. Deletions cut 1 base from V and 13 bases from J, with 17 bases between. The germline V gene encodes CDR1 SEHNR and CDR2 FQNEAQ (reference sequence). The CDR3, as DNA: TGTGCCAGCAGCTTAGTGCTAGATACGGAGCCCCAGTTCTTC. Protein: CASSLVLDTEPQFF. Full variable domain (outside the CDR3, taken from reference TRBV7-9 and TRBJ2-1): DTGVSQNPRHKITKRGQNVTFRCDPISEHNRLYWYRQTLGQGPEFLTYFQNEAQLEKSRLLSDRFSAERPKGSFSTLEIQRTEQGDSAMYLCASSLVLDTEPQFFGPGTRLTVL.

The DNA for the CDR3 is TGTGCCAGCAGCCGAAACATCTACTCTGGAAACACCATATATTTT. Translating gives CASSRNIYSGNTIYF. The chain joins TRBV6-5 to TRBJ1-3; D unresolved. The V gene lost 6 bases and the J gene lost 0 bases, with 12 bases spanning the gap. CDR1 is MNHEY, CDR2 SVGAGI, per germline. There are 15 residues in the CDR3.

The chain employs TRBV19 and TRBJ2-7, with 11 nucleotides matching TRBD2. V shed 6 bases and J 3 bases; nucleotides not matched to a gene: 7. CDR1 and CDR2 from the germline V gene are LNHDA and SQIVND (reference sequence). The CDR3 runs to 15 residues. This CDR3 is CASRIAGTSGYEQYF. The CDR3 nucleotides read TGTGCCAGTAGGATCGCCGGGACTAGCGGCTACGAGCAGTACTTC.

The chain uses TRBV5-4 and TRBJ2-1, with 11 bases aligning to TRBD2. The CDR3 has 14 residues. CDR1 is SGHNT, CDR2 YYREEE, per germline (reference sequence). After removal of 5 bases from V and 5 bases from J, the junction contained 3 bases not matched to a gene. DNA for the CDR3: TGTGCCAGCAGACCGGGACTAGCGGACAATGAGCAGTTCTTC. This codes for CASRPGLADNEQFF.

The chain joins TRBV6-6 to TRBJ1-3; D remains ambiguous. V was clipped by 6 bases and J by 1 base, with 16 bases between them. Germline V gene data show CDR1 as MNHNY and CDR2 as SVGAGI (reference sequence). This CDR3 spans 16 amino acids. CDR3 bases: TGTGCCAGCAGACCTTACCCAGAGATATCTGGAAACACCATATATTTT. It yields the protein CASRPYPEISGNTIYF.

The chain is built from TRBV5-1 and TRBJ2-2; D remains unclear. The CDR3 has 13 amino acids. V was pared by 5 bases and J by 1 base, with 6 bases between. From germline, CDR1 is SGHRS and CDR2 YFSETQ. The CDR3 sequence is CASRSVNTGELFF. Written as DNA, the CDR3 is TGCGCCAGCAGATCGGTGAACACCGGGGAGCTGTTTTTT.

The V and J genes are TRBV25-1 and TRBJ2-7; D possibly uses TRBD1 or TRBD2 (6 bases each). The CDR3 covers 16 residues. Per germline, CDR1 MGHDK and CDR2 SYGVNS. Between the trimmed V and J ends, which lost 1 base and 3 bases, there was a span of 16 bases. CDR3 DNA: TGTGCCAGCAGTGAATCTGGGGGGCGAAGAGACTACGAGCAGTACTTC. Translation gives CASSESGGRRDYEQYF.

This clone came up once. This chain joins TRBV5-1 and TRBJ1-4; D gene unclear. Trimming removed 5 bases from V and 2 bases from J, with 13 bases in between. The CDR3 is 15 amino acids. Per the germline V gene, CDR1 is SGHRS and CDR2 is YFSETQ. The CDR3: CASRRTLQTNEKLFF. The CDR3 bases are TGCGCCAGCAGGCGGACTCTTCAGACTAATGAAAAACTGTTTTTT.

This rearrangement joins TRBV28 to TRBJ1-6; D unresolved. The CDR3 length is 11 residues. Germline V lookup: CDR1 MDHEN, CDR2 SYDVKM. Trimming stripped 6 bases from V and 7 bases from J, with 4 bases between. The CDR3: CASRTNSPLHF. DNA of the CDR3: TGTGCCAGCAGGACCAATTCACCCCTCCACTTT.

V gene TRBV9 combines with J gene TRBJ1-4; TRBD1 agrees at 8 bases. The length of the CDR3 is 15 residues. V was pared by 3 bases and J by 8 bases, with 9 bases of the junction left unmatched. Germline-derived CDR1 and CDR2 are SGDLS and YYNGEE. The CDR3 DNA sequence: TGTGCCAGCAGCGAAATTCAGGGGGCGTCGGAAAAACTGTTTTTT. It specifies CASSEIQGASEKLFF.

The rearrangement joins TRBV27 to TRBJ2-1; the match to TRBD2 covers 12 bases. Germline CDR1 is MNHEY and CDR2 is SMNVEV (reference sequence). This CDR3 contains 15 residues. After removal of 6 bases from V and 0 bases from J, the junction contained 0 bases not matched to a gene. CDR3 amino acids: CASRTSGSSYNEQFF. CDR3 DNA: TGTGCCAGCAGGACTAGCGGGAGCTCCTACAATGAGCAGTTCTTC.

This chain connects TRBV10-3 to TRBJ2-5; D is perhaps TRBD2 (6 bases). CDR3 length: 14 amino acids. V dropped 2 bases and J dropped 2 bases, with 9 bases sitting between them. In germline, CDR1 is ENHRY, CDR2 SYGVKD. The CDR3 sequence is CAISEGTPQETQYF. CDR3 DNA sequence: TGTGCCATCAGTGAGGGGACTCCACAAGAGACCCAGTACTTC.

This chain connects TRBV19 to TRBJ1-5; no clear D. Germline lookup yields CDR1 LNHDA and CDR2 SQIVND (reference sequence). Trimming shortened V by 6 bases and J by 3 bases, and 12 bases separated the two germline ends. The CDR3 contains 14 residues. The CDR3 nucleotides read TGTGCCAGTAGCCCCCGACCGGCCAATCAGCCCCAGCATTTT. Translation gives CASSPRPANQPQHF.

The chain recombines TRBV6-6 with TRBJ2-1, with D uncertain. V lost 4 bases and J lost 0, with 10 bases in between. This CDR3 comprises 15 residues. Per germline, CDR1 MNHNY and CDR2 SVGAGI (reference sequence). The CDR3 reads CASSWAVSSYNEQFF. In nucleotides, the CDR3 is TGTGCCAGCAGTTGGGCGGTGAGCTCCTACAATGAGCAGTTCTTC.

By share, this clone counts as medium-sized. The chain has TRBV29-1 and TRBJ1-1, with D unresolved. V was shortened by 5 bases and J by 3 bases, with 16 bases between the two germline ends. CDR1 is SQVTM and CDR2 is ANQGSEA in the germline V gene. The CDR3 consists of 14 residues. CDR3 DNA: TGCAGCGTTATGGAGGGCTGGGCGTACACTGAAGCTTTCTTT. Translating it yields CSVMEGWAYTEAFF.

The chain employs TRBV11-3 and TRBJ2-7; tentatively, D is TRBD1 (5 bases). Germline CDR1 is SGHNT and CDR2 is YENEEA. The CDR3 consists of 14 residues. Deletions cut 1 base from V and 7 bases from J, with 14 bases between. CDR3 sequence (DNA): TGTGCCAGCAGCTTAGGTCAGAGCTCAGGGGAGCAGTACTTC. Encoded protein: CASSLGQSSGEQYF.

This sequence joins TRBV9 and TRBJ1-5; no definite D call. The CDR3 has 13 amino acids. CDR1 and CDR2 (germline): SGDLS, YYNGEE. V gave up 3 bases and J gave up 6 bases, with 10 bases separating them. The CDR3 DNA is TGTGCCAGCAGCGAGGATCCCTTTCAGCCCCAGCATTTT. Residues: CASSEDPFQPQHF.

J is TRBJ1-3 and V is TRBV6-1; D not certain. Germline CDR1 is MNHNS and CDR2 is SASEGT. V was cut by 3 bases and J by 1 base, with 7 bases left in between. This CDR3 region has 14 residues. The chain's CDR3 is CASSEMLSGNTIYF. CDR3 bases: TGTGCCAGCAGTGAGATGCTATCTGGAAACACCATATATTTT.

The chain uses TRBV20-1 and TRBJ2-5; the D gene is possibly TRBD2 (6 bases). V dropped 5 bases and J dropped 5 bases, with 9 bases sitting between them. CDR1 is DFQATT, CDR2 SNEGSKA, per germline (reference sequence). CDR3 length: 11 residues. In DNA, the CDR3 is TGCAGTGCTGCGGGGCTTGAGACCCAGTACTTC. Protein: CSAAGLETQYF.

This sequence joins TRBV7-2 and TRBJ2-7; 9 bases map to TRBD1. The CDR3 consists of 14 residues. The V gene's germline CDR1 is SGHTA and CDR2 FQGNSA. V shed 4 bases and J 3 bases; nucleotides not matched to a gene: 4. CDR3 nucleotide sequence: TGTGCCAGCAGCTATAGACAGGGGGGCTACGAGCAGTACTTC. This sequence encodes CASSYRQGGYEQYF.

The rearrangement uses TRBV2 and TRBJ1-5; no clear D. The CDR3 covers 13 residues. Germline CDR1 SNHLY, CDR2 FYNNEI. With 8 bases removed from V and 7 bases from J, the gap between germline ends came to 15 bases. The CDR3 here is CASRATSGQPQHF. For the CDR3, the DNA is TGTGCCAGCCGAGCAACCTCAGGCCAGCCCCAGCATTTT.

Concerning this clone itself: At one of its ends the junction is not consistent with the germline gene, which may arise from a read error. This sequence joins TRBV7-7 and TRBJ2-7; TRBD2 matches 8 bases. CDR3 length: 18 residues. In germline, CDR1 is SSHAT, CDR2 FNYEAQ (reference sequence). DNA of the CDR3: TGTGCTAGCAGCTCGTCCGGGACTAGATACTCCGGGGTCTACGAGCAGTACTTC. Translation gives CASSSSGTRYSGVYEQYF. The full variable domain, with the rest looked up from reference TRBV7-7 and TRBJ2-7, is GAGVSQSPRYKVTKRGQDVTLRCDPISSHATLYWYQQALGQGPEFLTYFNYEAQPDKSGLPSDRFSAERPEGSISTLTIQRTEQRDSAMYRCASSSSGTRYSGVYEQYFGPGTRLTVT.

V and J are TRBV5-1 and TRBJ2-7, with 10 bases fitting TRBD2. From germline, CDR1 is SGHRS and CDR2 YFSETQ. J lost 3 bases, V lost 0 bases, and 3 bases had no gene match. This CDR3 has 15 residues. This chain's CDR3 is CASSLAGTSVYEQYF. CDR3 in DNA: TGCGCCAGCAGCTTGGCAGGGACTAGCGTCTACGAGCAGTACTTC.

This clone has more than one count but fewer than ten. The rearrangement links TRBV24-1 to TRBJ2-2; D may be TRBD1 (6 bases). Per germline, CDR1 KGHDR and CDR2 SFDVKD. CDR3 length: 15 residues. Trimming took 3 bases from V and 1 from J, leaving 8 bases between them. The CDR3 region has the DNA TGTGCCACCAGTGATGGACAGATGAACACCGGGGAGCTGTTTTTT. It translates to CATSDGQMNTGELFF.

This clone was observed once. DNA for the CDR3: TGTGCCAGCAGCTTGTCAGGGTTTGGTAGCTACGAGCAGTACTTC. The encoded protein is CASSLSGFGSYEQYF. The chain is built from TRBV7-2 and TRBJ2-7, with D possibly matching TRBD1 (5 bases). With 3 bases removed from V and 3 bases from J, the gap between germline ends came to 15 bases. The CDR3 contains 15 residues. Germline V lookup: CDR1 SGHTA, CDR2 FQGNSA. The whole variable domain, filled in from reference TRBV7-2 and TRBJ2-7, reads GAGVSQSPSNKVTEKGKDVELRCDPISGHTALYWYRQSLGQGLEFLIYFQGNSAPDKSGLPSDRFSAERTGGSVSTLTIQRTQQEDSAVYLCASSLSGFGSYEQYFGPGTRLTVT.

The chain has TRBV18 and TRBJ1-1; D uncertain. The ends were cut back, 5 bases at V and 1 base at J, with 11 bases in the middle. The CDR3 extends over 14 amino acids. The germline V gene has CDR1 KGHSH and CDR2 LQKENI. The CDR3 sequence is CASSGFAANTEAFF. CDR3 nucleotides: TGTGCCAGCTCAGGTTTCGCCGCGAACACTGAAGCTTTCTTT.

This clone occurred a few times. The V gene is TRBV18, the J gene TRBJ1-1, with D possibly being TRBD1 (5 bases). Germline CDR1 and CDR2: KGHSH and LQKENI. This CDR3 is built from 16 residues. Trimming took off 0 bases at V and 11 bases at J, with 22 bases between the two ends. DNA of the CDR3: TGTGCCAGCTCACCACCCGGGAGAGTGAGAGGGGACGGGGCTTTCTTT. It encodes CASSPPGRVRGDGAFF.